This T cell receptor (beta chain) was captured by sequencing in a study of neurological immune-mediated disorders. MiXCR, run by TCRdb on the 5' RACE reads, gives a single entry per CDR3 protein. The sample shows about 33,000 distinct CDR3 sequences, about 1.4% of them seen only once. The CDR3 spans 15 residues. Germline V gene data show CDR1 as SGHTA and CDR2 as FQGTGA. Trimming removed 5 bases at V and 7 bases at J, with 19 bases between. Material: PBMCs. This receptor was taken from a woman in her twenties or thirties with multiple sclerosis. This rearrangement joins TRBV7-3 to TRBJ2-3; D unresolved. CDR3 nucleotide sequence: TGTGCCAGCAGCGACCTAGAACAGCCCCACTATACGCAGTATTTT. Translated: CASSDLEQPHYTQYF.